The source of this TCR beta chain is a study of cytomegalovirus exposure and HLA in healthy donors. Comments on this clone: The antigen remains unidentified.

The CDR3 runs 15 residues. Germline V lookup: CDR1 LNHNV, CDR2 YYDKDF (reference sequence). The J segment lost 5 bases and the V segment lost 5 bases, leaving 11 bases of the junction unmatched. The PCR used 60 Vbeta and 13 Jbeta primers. Measured with immunoSEQ multiplex PCR; TCRdb has only the in-frame clones, and not every one. The sample holds around 150,000 clones, approximately 80% seen once. Study results and limitations: In vitro work confirmed that a few CMV-associated chains recognize CMV antigens. Donor immune exposure was known only as CMV serostatus.

V usage is TRBV15 and J usage is TRBJ2-7; 8 bases fit TRBD2. Specimen: PBMCs. The receptor comes from a man aged 18 to 30 in good health and CMV-seropositive. CDR3 amino acids: CATSPIQAGVDEQYF. CDR3 nucleotide sequence: TGTGCCACCAGCCCGATCCAAGCGGGAGTCGACGAGCAGTACTTC.